A single TCR beta chain is shown here with its context. With 6 bases clipped from V and 3 bases from J, the junction kept 7 bases outside the gene matches. This CDR3 region has 15 residues. Germline values: CDR1 SNHLY, CDR2 FYNNEI. This sample stems from a study of blood T cell repertoires in COVID-19. Study summary: Samples taken during acute and convalescent COVID-19 were collected in the United States, Italy and Spain.

Generated by immunoSEQ multiplex PCR, the TCRdb table keeps only in-frame clones and is missing some. The repertoire has 100,000 or so clones, roughly four fifths of them found once; the top ten carry 20% to 25%. The clonotype comes from a man aged 70-80 years with active or convalescent COVID-19. The rearrangement uses TRBV2 and TRBJ1-5; 8 bases line up with TRBD1. The sample taken for sequencing was peripheral blood. The CDR3, as DNA: TGTGCCAGCAGCAGGGGGCCTAAGGACAATCAGCCCCAGCATTTT. Its protein product is CASSRGPKDNQPQHF.